These 25 T cell receptor beta chains originate from one sample sequenced in a study of blood T cell repertoires in COVID-19. The method was immunoSEQ multiplex PCR; TCRdb's version includes in-frame clones alone and lacks a portion of them. The sample yields around 110,000 clones, 84% seen once. Material for sequencing was PBMCs or T cells enriched from blood (not recorded which). These receptor sequences come from a woman in her twenties or thirties who had recovered from COVID-19.

J is TRBJ1-1 and V is TRBV5-1; the match to TRBD1 covers 10 bases. J lost 2 bases, V lost 4 bases, and 5 bases had no gene match. Germline assignment: CDR1 SGHRS and CDR2 YFSETQ. CDR3 length equals 15 residues. CDR3 sequence: CASSRDRGRNTEAFF. The CDR3 DNA is TGCGCCAGCAGCCGAGACAGGGGGCGTAACACTGAAGCTTTCTTT.

The chain uses TRBV19 and TRBJ1-1; D might be TRBD1 (5 bases). Germline CDR1 and CDR2: LNHDA and SQIVND (reference sequence). The CDR3 contains 14 residues. V was pared by 3 bases and J by 8 bases, with 16 bases between. CDR3 nucleotide sequence: TGTGCCAGTAGTATGGGAGGCTGGGGACGGGAAGCTTTCTTT. Protein sequence: CASSMGGWGREAFF.

The V gene is TRBV9, the J gene TRBJ1-6; the D is unclear. The germline gives CDR1 SGDLS, CDR2 YYNGEE. V shed 0 bases and J shed 10 bases, with 14 bases lying between them. This CDR3 has 15 amino acids. CDR3: CASSVGQPGQSPLHF. CDR3 coding DNA: TGTGCCAGCAGCGTAGGTCAACCCGGTCAATCACCCCTCCACTTT.

The chain has TRBV5-1 and TRBJ2-7; D is perhaps TRBD1 (5 bases). Trimming left V 5 bases short and J 7 bases short, with 19 bases between. The germline V gene has CDR1 SGHRS and CDR2 YFSETQ. This CDR3 spans 14 amino acids. Here the CDR3 reads CASRGAGSTYEQYF. The CDR3, as DNA: TGCGCCAGCAGAGGGGCAGGGTCAACTTATGAGCAGTACTTC.

The V call is TRBV5-4, the J call TRBJ2-5; 7 bases are shared with TRBD1. The length of the CDR3 is 15 residues. After removal of 4 bases from V and 1 base from J, the junction contained 7 bases not matched to a gene. CDR1 SGHNT and CDR2 YYREEE come from the germline V gene (reference sequence). The DNA for the CDR3 is TGTGCCAGCAGCGCCGACAGGGTAGCCCAAGAGACCCAGTACTTC. It is translated as CASSADRVAQETQYF.

The chain links TRBV5-4 to TRBJ2-7, with 11 nucleotides matching TRBD2. V lost 5 bases, J lost 6 bases, and 7 bases stayed unmatched. The CDR3 is made up of 14 amino acids. Looked up from germline, CDR1 is SGHNT and CDR2 is YYREEE (reference sequence). The chain's CDR3 is CASRPSSGRGEQYF. The CDR3 bases are TGTGCCAGCAGACCCAGTAGCGGGAGGGGCGAGCAGTACTTC.

The gene calls are TRBV7-9 and TRBJ1-4, with 9 bases identical to TRBD1. CDR1 and CDR2 from the germline V gene are SEHNR and FQNEAQ (reference sequence). V lost 5 bases, J lost 7 bases, and 5 bases stayed unmatched. This CDR3 comprises 14 residues. CDR3 loop: CASSPGQGTEKLFF. DNA for the CDR3: TGTGCCAGCAGCCCGGGACAGGGCACTGAAAAACTGTTTTTT.

The chain employs TRBV19 and TRBJ1-5, with unresolved D. The V and J ends lost 1 base and 7 bases respectively, with 8 bases between them. From germline, CDR1 is LNHDA and CDR2 SQIVND (reference sequence). The CDR3 contains 13 residues. In DNA form, the CDR3 reads TGTGCCAGTAGTATAGCGTCGAGCCAGCCCCAGCATTTT. Residues: CASSIASSQPQHF.

This chain uses TRBV28 with TRBJ1-5, with D perhaps matching TRBD1 (5 bases). Trimming pared 2 bases from V and 0 bases from J, leaving 8 bases between. CDR3 length equals 15 residues. Germline CDR1 is MDHEN and CDR2 is SYDVKM. CDR3 bases: TGTGCCAGCAGTTTAGGGGGGAATAGCAATCAGCCCCAGCATTTT. This encodes CASSLGGNSNQPQHF.

This chain connects TRBV13 to TRBJ1-2; D perhaps matches TRBD1 (6 bases). This CDR3 has 14 amino acids. CDR1 and CDR2 (germline): PRHDT, FYEKMQ (reference sequence). Trimming removed 5 bases at V and 4 bases at J, with 14 bases between. The CDR3, as DNA: TGTGCCAGCAGCGGCAGGACAGCGCCCTATGGCTACACCTTC. It translates to CASSGRTAPYGYTF.

This chain links TRBV4-3 with TRBJ2-1; 10 positions agree with TRBD2. The V gene's germline CDR1 is LGHNA and CDR2 YSLEER. This CDR3 has 16 residues. The J segment lost 12 bases and the V segment lost 0 bases, leaving 11 bases of the junction unmatched. CDR3 nucleotide sequence: TGCGCCAGCAGCCAAGACATTGCTGCTAGCGGGAGTTTGCAGTTCTTC. It yields the protein CASSQDIAASGSLQFF.

This chain joins TRBV12-3 or TRBV12-4 and TRBJ1-6, with D hard to call. CDR3 length: 13 residues. Trimming pared 8 bases from V and 7 bases from J, leaving 12 bases between. The CDR3 DNA follows: TGTGCCAGCGGACTCGGATTAAATTCACCCCTCCACTTT. The encoded protein is CASGLGLNSPLHF.

This chain connects TRBV19 to TRBJ2-4; the match to TRBD1 covers 11 bases. V trimming: 6 bases; J trimming: 2 bases; junction bases outside the gene matches: 6. The CDR3 length is 16 residues. In germline, CDR1 is LNHDA, CDR2 SQIVND (reference sequence). The CDR3 reads CASSLGQGGTKNIQYF. DNA of the CDR3: TGTGCCAGTAGCCTGGGACAGGGGGGGACCAAAAACATTCAGTACTTC.

V gene TRBV28 combines with J gene TRBJ2-7, with TRBD2 matching over 9 bases. This CDR3 has 15 residues. CDR1 is MDHEN, CDR2 SYDVKM, per germline. V lost 0 bases and J lost 4; bases outside the gene matches: 4. The CDR3 sequence: CASSLWGTSKYEQYF. CDR3 DNA: TGTGCCAGCAGTTTATGGGGGACTAGCAAATACGAGCAGTACTTC. Combining the CDR3 with reference TRBV28 and TRBJ2-7 gives the whole variable domain DVKVTQSSRYLVKRTGEKVFLECVQDMDHENMFWYRQDPGLGLRLIYFSYDVKMKEKGDIPEGYSVSREKKERFSLILESASTNQTSMYLCASSLWGTSKYEQYFGPGTRLTVT.

This chain uses TRBV5-5 with TRBJ1-6; 7 bases align to TRBD1. Per the germline V gene, CDR1 is SGHKS and CDR2 is YYEKEE (reference sequence). This CDR3 is 14 amino acids long. V was pared by 4 bases and J by 7 bases, with 5 bases of the junction left unmatched. The CDR3 DNA follows: TGTGCCAGCAGCCCGAGGGACAGCAATTCACCCCTCCACTTT. As protein: CASSPRDSNSPLHF.

This clone was counted a single time. J is TRBJ2-5 and V is TRBV5-1; TRBD2 aligns across 7 bases. Germline assignment: CDR1 SGHRS and CDR2 YFSETQ. The CDR3 extends over 14 amino acids. The J segment lost 3 bases and the V segment lost 6 bases, leaving 8 bases of the junction unmatched. CDR3 bases: TGCGCCAGCACCCCCACTAGCGCGGAAGAGACCCAGTACTTC. It encodes CASTPTSAEETQYF.

The V call is TRBV6-2 or TRBV6-3, the J call TRBJ1-5; D not certain. The CDR3 has 14 amino acids. CDR1 and CDR2 from the germline V gene are MNHEY and SVGEGT. V was shortened by 1 base and J by 6 bases, with 10 bases between the two germline ends. The CDR3 nucleotides read TGTGCCAGCAGTTACTATCCGGGGATTCAGCCCCAGCATTTT. Residues: CASSYYPGIQPQHF.

The CDR3 sequence: CASSLWSGTEAFF. CDR3 coding DNA: TGTGCCAGCAGTTTATGGAGTGGCACTGAAGCTTTCTTT. The chain employs TRBV28 and TRBJ1-1, with no clear D. CDR1 and CDR2 (germline): MDHEN, SYDVKM. The CDR3 has 13 residues. V was shortened by 0 bases and J by 4 bases, with 6 bases between the two germline ends. Full variable domain (remainder filled in from reference TRBV28 and TRBJ1-1): DVKVTQSSRYLVKRTGEKVFLECVQDMDHENMFWYRQDPGLGLRLIYFSYDVKMKEKGDIPEGYSVSREKKERFSLILESASTNQTSMYLCASSLWSGTEAFFGQGTRLTVV.

The chain has TRBV11-2 and TRBJ1-1, with D hard to call. The CDR3 is 14 residues long. V gave up 3 bases and J gave up 6 bases, with 14 bases separating them. Germline V CDR1 and CDR2: SGHAT, FQNNGV. CDR3 nucleotides: TGTGCCAGCAGCTTGGAGAGGGTTCGGGCTGAAGCTTTCTTT. This codes for CASSLERVRAEAFF.

For the CDR3, the DNA is TGTGCCAGTAGACGATCGACAGGGGGCCACACTGAAGCTTTCTTT. Residues: CASRRSTGGHTEAFF. J is TRBJ1-1 and V is TRBV19; 10 nucleotides match TRBD1. Germline values: CDR1 LNHDA, CDR2 SQIVND (reference sequence). V lost 6 bases to trimming and J lost 3 bases; unmatched junction nucleotides: 7. This CDR3 is built from 15 residues.

CDR3 coding DNA: TGTGCCAGCAGCCCAATCAGGGGGCCCTACGAGCAGTACTTC. This codes for CASSPIRGPYEQYF. The chain carries TRBV7-9 and TRBJ2-7, with 8 bases identical to TRBD1. The V segment lost 5 bases and the J segment 2 bases; nucleotides outside the gene matches: 5. This CDR3 has 14 residues. The germline CDR1 and CDR2 sequences are SEHNR and FQNEAQ (reference sequence).

This clone was seen just once. The CDR3 loop reads CASSPTSGRRAGELFF. The CDR3 region has the DNA TGTGCCAGCAGCCCGACTAGCGGGAGAAGGGCCGGGGAGCTGTTTTTT. The V call is TRBV7-2, the J call TRBJ2-2; the match to TRBD2 covers 12 bases. The V and J ends lost 5 bases and 6 bases, in that order; junction bases with no gene match: 7. The V gene's germline CDR1 is SGHTA and CDR2 FQGNSA. The CDR3 contains 16 residues. Looking up the rest from reference TRBV7-2 and TRBJ2-2 gives the full variable domain: GAGVSQSPSNKVTEKGKDVELRCDPISGHTALYWYRQSLGQGLEFLIYFQGNSAPDKSGLPSDRFSAERTGGSVSTLTIQRTQQEDSAVYLCASSPTSGRRAGELFFGEGSRLTVL.

The J gene is TRBJ1-6, the V gene TRBV7-2; D possibly corresponds to TRBD1 (5 bases). Trimming pared 5 bases from V and 6 bases from J, leaving 14 bases between. This CDR3 has 15 residues. The germline CDR1 and CDR2 sequences are SGHTA and FQGNSA. Here the CDR3 reads CASSLGYGANSPLHF. CDR3 DNA: TGTGCCAGCAGCCTCGGATATGGGGCTAATTCACCCCTCCACTTT.

This clone has only one observation. V gene TRBV3-1 (or the pseudogene TRBV3-2) combines with J gene TRBJ2-3, with TRBD1 identical over 7 bases. Germline lookup yields CDR1 LGHDT and CDR2 YNNKEL (reference sequence). The CDR3 has 15 residues. The J segment lost 8 bases and the V segment lost 4 bases, leaving 12 bases of the junction unmatched. The CDR3 region has the DNA TGTGCCAGCAGCCCTAGGAAAGGGGGCAAGCTTACGCAGTATTTT. Translation: CASSPRKGGKLTQYF.

The chain recombines TRBV24-1 with TRBJ2-3; the match to TRBD1 covers 10 bases. The V and J ends lost 2 bases and 0 bases, in that order; junction bases with no gene match: 10. CDR1 and CDR2 (germline): KGHDR, SFDVKD. CDR3 length equals 19 residues. CDR3 residues: CATSDWGTGDPLSTDTQYF. The CDR3 DNA reads TGTGCCACCAGTGATTGGGGGACAGGGGACCCTCTTAGCACAGATACGCAGTATTTT.